The T cell receptor beta chain under discussion was sequenced for a study of T cell changes during pregnancy in multiple sclerosis. The assay was immunoSEQ multiplex PCR, and TCRdb's table has in-frame clones only and misses some. Of approximately 65,000 clones in the sample, around nine tenths are singletons; the top ten hold 1.1% to 1.5%. Only one count was recorded for this clone. The receptor was isolated from a female donor in good health, enrolled as a control in a pregnancy study. This sample comprised peripheral blood, obtained in the third trimester of pregnancy.

This CDR3 reads CASSYGRRYNEQFF. CDR3 coding DNA: TGTGCCAGCAGTTACGGTAGGAGGTACAATGAGCAGTTCTTC. The chain joins TRBV6-6 to TRBJ2-1; D possibly corresponds to TRBD2 (5 bases). This CDR3 contains 14 residues. The V gene lost 2 bases and the J gene lost 4 bases, with 9 bases spanning the gap. Germline-derived CDR1 and CDR2 are MNHNY and SVGAGI (reference sequence).